Listed here are 22 T cell receptor beta chains from one sample, sequenced in a study of T-cell reconstitution after alpha-beta-depleted transplantation in children. It was with unique molecular identifiers that the TCRbeta library was prepared. TCRdb used MiXCR to reprocess the PCR reads, holding one entry per CDR3 protein. This table has fewer than 700,000 distinct CDR3 sequences, over 10% appearing once. The sample was PBMCs, mostly from graft donor cells, taken 360 days after TCRalphabeta/CD19-depleted stem cell transplant. The source is a male patient younger than 18 who had a stem cell transplant for acute myeloid leukemia, so the T cells may come from the graft donor.

This clonotype turned up a few times. The junction does not match germline at one end; this may be a read error. The chain joins TRBV10-2 to TRBJ2-6; D is uncertain. This CDR3 is 15 amino acids long. From germline, CDR1 is WSHSY and CDR2 SAAADI. The CDR3 protein is CAGRTQSSGANVLTF. In DNA, the CDR3 is TGCGCCGGCAGAACCCAGAGCTCTGGGGCCAACGTCCTGACTTTC.

The chain links TRBV24-1 to TRBJ2-7, with D unclear. Germline V lookup: CDR1 KGHDR, CDR2 SFDVKD. V lost 3 bases, J lost 4 bases, and 9 bases lay in between. This CDR3 contains 13 residues. Here the CDR3 DNA reads TGTGCCACCAGTGATGACCGTCCATACGAGCAGTACTTC. Residues: CATSDDRPYEQYF.

In this sample, this clonotype turned up a few times. The chain recombines TRBV5-1 with TRBJ2-1, with 11 bases lining up with TRBD2. This CDR3 is built from 18 residues. Per the germline V gene, CDR1 is SGHRS and CDR2 is YFSETQ. The V segment lost 2 bases and the J segment 0 bases; nucleotides outside the gene matches: 7. The CDR3 spells CASSFPGLAGPSYNEQFF. The DNA of the CDR3 is TGCGCCAGCAGCTTTCCCGGACTAGCGGGTCCCTCCTACAATGAGCAGTTCTTC.

This clonotype was seen ten or more times. The rearrangement uses TRBV4-3 and TRBJ2-7, with a possible D match to TRBD2 (7 bases). The CDR3 has 14 residues. Germline V gene sequence: CDR1 LGHNA, CDR2 YSLEER. V was pared by 0 bases and J by 2 bases, with 8 bases between. The CDR3 DNA sequence: TGCGCCAGCAGCCAAGACGGGGGGCCCTACGAGCAGTACTTC. Its translation: CASSQDGGPYEQYF.

There are a few counts of this clonotype. The gene calls are TRBV28 and TRBJ2-2; weak D call: TRBD2 (6 bases). CDR3 length: 13 amino acids. In germline, CDR1 is MDHEN, CDR2 SYDVKM. This CDR3 reads CAAGRANTGELFF. The CDR3 DNA reads as TGTGCGGCGGGACGGGCGAACACCGGGGAGCTGTTTTTT.

The chain recombines TRBV20-1 with TRBJ1-2, with D perhaps matching TRBD1 (6 bases). There are 10 residues in the CDR3. Trimming pared 6 bases from V and 14 bases from J, leaving 16 bases between. Germline loops: CDR1 DFQATT, CDR2 SNEGSKA (reference sequence). DNA for the CDR3: TGCAGTGCCGCAACAGGGTCGGGGACCTTC. This encodes CSAATGSGTF.

This clonotype was observed a single time. The CDR3 sequence: CASSRIATNEKLFF. The CDR3 DNA sequence: TGTGCCAGCTCGCGGATTGCAACTAATGAAAAACTGTTTTTT. The chain has TRBV18 and TRBJ1-4; no reliable D call. Trimming stripped 6 bases from V and 0 bases from J, with 8 bases between. From germline, CDR1 is KGHSH and CDR2 LQKENI. This CDR3 comprises 14 residues.

This clonotype was seen a handful of times. The chain recombines TRBV5-1 with TRBJ2-1; possibly TRBD2 for D (6 bases). CDR1 SGHRS and CDR2 YFSETQ come from the germline V gene. The CDR3 consists of 15 residues. Trimming pared 2 bases from V and 5 bases from J, leaving 14 bases between. CDR3 in amino acids: CASSFNLGEDNEQFF. CDR3 DNA sequence: TGCGCCAGCAGCTTTAACCTGGGGGAGGACAATGAGCAGTTCTTC.

In its sample, this clonotype was seen many times. This chain uses TRBV29-1 with TRBJ2-3; 10 bases are shared with TRBD1. Trimming at V came to 3 bases and at J to 2 bases, leaving 14 bases not matched to a gene. The CDR3 contains 18 residues. Germline V gene data show CDR1 as SQVTM and CDR2 as ANQGSEA. CDR3 amino acids: CSVDKPYPDRGPTDTQYF. Here the CDR3 DNA reads TGCAGCGTTGATAAACCATACCCCGACAGGGGGCCCACAGATACGCAGTATTTT.

This sequence joins TRBV20-1 and TRBJ2-3; TRBD2 aligns across 12 bases. Germline V CDR1 and CDR2: DFQATT, SNEGSKA (reference sequence). The V gene end was trimmed by 5 bases and the J gene end by 2 bases; junction bases not matched to a gene: 5. The CDR3 totals 15 residues. In DNA form, the CDR3 reads TGCAGTGCTCCAGGACTAGCGGGACCCACAGATACGCAGTATTTT. Residues: CSAPGLAGPTDTQYF.

In nucleotides, the CDR3 is TGTGCCAGCAGCCAAGAGGGCGACAGCTTGAACACTGAAGCTTTCTTT. Translating it yields CASSQEGDSLNTEAFF. V and J are TRBV3-1 and TRBJ1-1, with D possibly being TRBD1 (5 bases). Trimming left V 0 bases short and J 0 bases short, with 11 bases between. The germline V gene encodes CDR1 LGHDT and CDR2 YNNKEL (reference sequence). CDR3 length: 16 amino acids.

This clonotype was recorded at least ten times. The chain carries TRBV15 and TRBJ2-7, with a weak D call TRBD2 (6 bases). Germline values: CDR1 LNHNV, CDR2 YYDKDF (reference sequence). Trimming took 0 bases from V and 6 from J, leaving 30 bases between them. The CDR3 has 20 residues. The CDR3 DNA sequence: TGTGCCACCAGCAGAGATGGACAAGGAGGGTCTCTACGGGTTGCTATCGAGCAGTACTTC. It yields the protein CATSRDGQGGSLRVAIEQYF.

This clonotype was seen only a few times. This chain connects TRBV30 to TRBJ2-7; 10 bases are shared with TRBD1. The CDR3 spans 13 residues. The V and J ends lost 3 bases and 3 bases, in that order; junction bases with no gene match: 2. Per the germline V gene, CDR1 is GTSNPN and CDR2 is SVGIG (reference sequence). CDR3 DNA sequence: TGTGCCTGGAGCGGGACAGGGGACTACGAGCAGTACTTC. Translation: CAWSGTGDYEQYF.

V gene TRBV7-2 combines with J gene TRBJ1-2; D gene uncertain. CDR3 size: 15 residues. CDR1 is SGHTA, CDR2 FQGNSA, per germline. Trimming took 5 bases from V and 4 from J, leaving 17 bases between them. CDR3 DNA sequence: TGTGCCAGCAGCCCTTGGGAAGCCCTCATCTATGGCTACACCTTC. Protein product: CASSPWEALIYGYTF. The whole variable domain, remainder taken from reference TRBV7-2 and TRBJ1-2, is GAGVSQSPSNKVTEKGKDVELRCDPISGHTALYWYRQSLGQGLEFLIYFQGNSAPDKSGLPSDRFSAERTGGSVSTLTIQRTQQEDSAVYLCASSPWEALIYGYTFGSGTRLTVV.

The rearrangement joins TRBV30 to TRBJ1-1; D gene ambiguous. CDR1 is GTSNPN, CDR2 SVGIG, per germline (reference sequence). With 5 bases removed from V and 1 base from J, the gap between germline ends came to 8 bases. The CDR3 totals 12 residues. CDR3 DNA: TGTGCCTGGGGACGGGGGAACACTGAAGCTTTCTTT. Amino acid sequence: CAWGRGNTEAFF.

This clonotype was counted between two and nine times. V usage is TRBV4-3 and J usage is TRBJ2-1, with D possibly TRBD1 on 5 matching bases. The germline gives CDR1 LGHNA, CDR2 YSLEER. Trimming left V 0 bases short and J 2 bases short, with 11 bases between. CDR3 length: 16 amino acids. As DNA, the CDR3 is TGCGCCAGCAGCCAAGATCGGACAAGCGCCTACAATGAGCAGTTCTTC. It codes for CASSQDRTSAYNEQFF.

This clonotype was seen only a few times. CDR3 DNA sequence: TGTGCCAGCAGCATAGAGGTTAGCGGGAGTACAGATACGCAGTATTTT. Translated, it gives CASSIEVSGSTDTQYF. The rearrangement joins TRBV7-6 to TRBJ2-3, with 9 bases matching TRBD2. The J segment lost 3 bases and the V segment lost 5 bases, leaving 9 bases of the junction unmatched. CDR3 size: 16 residues. Germline V gene data show CDR1 as SGHVS and CDR2 as FNYEAQ.

This clonotype was seen more than once but under ten times. This chain links TRBV6-5 with TRBJ2-1, with 11 bases aligning to TRBD2. The V segment lost 4 bases and the J segment 6 bases; nucleotides outside the gene matches: 5. The germline V gene has CDR1 MNHEY and CDR2 SVGAGI. This CDR3 has 15 amino acids. The CDR3: CASSFLAGGGNEQFF. The CDR3 DNA reads TGTGCCAGCAGTTTTCTAGCGGGAGGCGGCAATGAGCAGTTCTTC.

This clonotype has at least ten counts. The chain couples TRBV14 to TRBJ2-1; D is ambiguous. Germline lookup yields CDR1 SGHDN and CDR2 FVKESK. The CDR3 extends over 15 amino acids. The V and J ends lost 4 bases and 8 bases respectively, with 18 bases between them. CDR3 bases: TGTGCCAGCAGCCCCGGCGACTGGAGTAGGGATGAGCAGTTCTTC. Translated, it gives CASSPGDWSRDEQFF.

At least ten counts were recorded for this clonotype. The chain combines TRBV28 with TRBJ2-5; D possibly matches TRBD1 or TRBD2 (5 bases each). Germline V CDR1 and CDR2: MDHEN, SYDVKM. V lost 5 bases and J lost 1, with 14 bases in between. This CDR3 comprises 15 residues. The CDR3 nucleotides read TGTGCCAGCAGTACCCCGGGACCCTTCCAAGAGACCCAGTACTTC. Translated: CASSTPGPFQETQYF.

This clonotype was counted only a few times. The genes are TRBV6-2 or TRBV6-3 and TRBJ2-3, with no clear D. CDR3 length: 14 residues. Germline V gives CDR1 MNHEY, CDR2 SVGEGT. V lost 2 bases to trimming and J lost 6 bases, with 12 bases between them. The CDR3, as DNA: TGTGCCAGCAGTTACGCGCAGATACGGGATACGCAGTATTTT. Translating gives CASSYAQIRDTQYF.

V is TRBV5-1 and J is TRBJ2-2; possibly TRBD2 for D (6 bases). Germline values: CDR1 SGHRS, CDR2 YFSETQ. Trimming stripped 0 bases from V and 5 bases from J, with 11 bases between. The CDR3 spans 15 residues. CDR3 in DNA: TGCGCCAGCAGCTTGGTCGGGGGAGAGACCGGGGAGCTGTTTTTT. Translation: CASSLVGGETGELFF.